These 14 T cell receptor beta chains share one sample of origin, sequenced in a study of T cell responses to AZD1222 COVID-19 vaccine. Libraries were prepared by immunoSEQ multiplex PCR; TCRdb keeps only in-frame clonotypes and omits some of them. The table records just over 150,000 clones, 85% to 95% of them present only once. Here the sequenced sample was peripheral blood, taken 28 days after the second AZD1222 dose. The origin of the receptors is an adult who received the AZD1222 COVID-19 vaccine.

This rearrangement joins TRBV19 to TRBJ1-5; D call uncertain. The CDR3 spans 17 residues. Per germline, CDR1 LNHDA and CDR2 SQIVND (reference sequence). Trimming left V 6 bases short and J 3 bases short, with 21 bases between. The CDR3 DNA sequence: TGTGCCAGTAGATTGGACCGACAAGATATCCTCAATCAGCCCCAGCATTTT. Translating it yields CASRLDRQDILNQPQHF. Drawing the rest from reference TRBV19 and TRBJ1-5, the complete variable domain is DGGITQSPKYLFRKEGQNVTLSCEQNLNHDAMYWYRQDPGQGLRLIYYSQIVNDFQKGDIAEGYSVSREKKESFPLTVTSAQKNPTAFYLCASRLDRQDILNQPQHFGDGTRLSIL.

This chain uses TRBV5-4 with TRBJ2-7, with D uncertain. Trimming removed 4 bases at V and 0 bases at J, with 11 bases between. Germline lookup yields CDR1 SGHNT and CDR2 YYREEE (reference sequence). The CDR3 is 14 residues long. The CDR3 spells CASSPRPSSYEQYF. CDR3 DNA sequence: TGTGCCAGCAGCCCCCGTCCGAGCTCCTACGAGCAGTACTTC.

The chain joins TRBV29-1 to TRBJ2-7; 11 nucleotides line up with TRBD2. Per germline, CDR1 SQVTM and CDR2 ANQGSEA. CDR3 length equals 14 residues. After removal of 4 bases from V and 0 bases from J, the junction contained 2 bases not matched to a gene. The CDR3 coding sequence is TGCAGCGTTGCAGGGACTAGCGGCTCCTACGAGCAGTACTTC. Translated, it gives CSVAGTSGSYEQYF.

The V call is TRBV28, the J call TRBJ1-1; D possibly corresponds to TRBD1 (5 bases). The CDR3 covers 16 residues. Trimming shortened V by 7 bases and J by 2 bases, and 20 bases separated the two germline ends. Germline values: CDR1 MDHEN, CDR2 SYDVKM. Here the CDR3 DNA reads TGTGCCAGCACCCCGCCGAGCAGGGCCCCTAACACTGAAGCTTTCTTT. Its protein is CASTPPSRAPNTEAFF.

The chain uses TRBV28 and TRBJ1-3, with 7 bases aligning to TRBD1. Trimming took 5 bases from V and 0 from J; bases not matched to a gene: 4. Per the germline V gene, CDR1 is MDHEN and CDR2 is SYDVKM. This CDR3 is 15 amino acids long. In nucleotides, the CDR3 is TGTGCCAGCAGTCTGGGACAGTACTCTGGAAACACCATATATTTT. This codes for CASSLGQYSGNTIYF.

The chain recombines TRBV18 with TRBJ1-1, with D possibly TRBD1 on 5 matching bases. This CDR3 has 14 residues. Germline lookup yields CDR1 KGHSH and CDR2 LQKENI. V was cut by 2 bases and J by 5 bases, with 12 bases left in between. CDR3 loop: CASSPKGPATEAFF. CDR3 DNA: TGTGCCAGCTCACCAAAGGGGCCCGCGACTGAAGCTTTCTTT.

This clone is a singleton in its sample. This chain joins TRBV6-5 and TRBJ1-1; tentatively, D is TRBD1 (5 bases). In germline, CDR1 is MNHEY, CDR2 SVGAGI. The CDR3 is made up of 14 amino acids. The V end lost 6 bases, the J end lost 1 base, and 12 bases lay between the germline ends. Here the CDR3 DNA reads TGTGCCAGCAGGGACCCGGACACGAACACTGAAGCTTTCTTT. It yields the protein CASRDPDTNTEAFF.

The chain joins TRBV28 to TRBJ2-7; 9 bases are shared with TRBD2. CDR3 length: 15 residues. Trimming cost V 2 bases and J 6 bases; bases outside gene matches: 8. The germline CDR1 and CDR2 sequences are MDHEN and SYDVKM. The CDR3 DNA sequence: TGTGCCAGCAGTTTAGCTGGCGGGAGGGCCTCCGAGCAGTACTTC. As protein: CASSLAGGRASEQYF.

The chain has TRBV14 and TRBJ2-6, with D perhaps TRBD2 (5 bases). Germline V gene data show CDR1 as SGHDN and CDR2 as FVKESK. Trimming left V 0 bases short and J 0 bases short, with 12 bases between. There are 18 residues in the CDR3. The CDR3 loop reads CASSQDRTLVSGANVLTF. The DNA of the CDR3 is TGTGCCAGCAGCCAAGATAGGACTCTTGTCTCTGGGGCCAACGTCCTGACTTTC.

This chain links TRBV30 with TRBJ2-7, with D perhaps being TRBD1 or TRBD2 (5 bases each). The CDR3 consists of 13 residues. Per the germline V gene, CDR1 is GTSNPN and CDR2 is SVGIG (reference sequence). V was clipped by 5 bases and J by 5 bases, with 16 bases between them. The DNA of the CDR3 is TGTGCCTGGGGGACCGAGATGCCTAACGAGCAGTACTTC. Its translation: CAWGTEMPNEQYF.

This chain uses TRBV7-2 with TRBJ2-1; 7 bases are a match to TRBD2. The CDR3 has 15 residues. The V and J ends lost 0 bases and 6 bases, in that order; junction bases with no gene match: 5. Germline V gene data show CDR1 as SGHTA and CDR2 as FQGNSA. The CDR3 coding sequence is TGTGCCAGCAGCTTAGCGACTAGCTTAGGCAATGAGCAGTTCTTC. Translating gives CASSLATSLGNEQFF. Variable domain in full (rest from reference TRBV7-2 and TRBJ2-1): GAGVSQSPSNKVTEKGKDVELRCDPISGHTALYWYRQSLGQGLEFLIYFQGNSAPDKSGLPSDRFSAERTGGSVSTLTIQRTQQEDSAVYLCASSLATSLGNEQFFGPGTRLTVL.

The chain has TRBV18 and TRBJ1-5; D unresolved. The germline V and J ends were trimmed by 4 bases and 8 bases, with 15 bases remaining between them. This CDR3 comprises 14 residues. The germline gives CDR1 KGHSH, CDR2 LQKENI. This CDR3 is CASSRRTRREPQHF. Written as DNA, the CDR3 is TGTGCCAGCTCACGTAGGACTCGTCGGGAGCCCCAGCATTTT.

Here the CDR3 reads CASSFGGDASTDTQYF. CDR3 bases: TGTGCCAGCAGCTTTGGCGGGGATGCTAGCACAGATACGCAGTATTTT. The V call is TRBV7-9, the J call TRBJ2-3; TRBD2 is a possible D gene (6 bases). There are 16 residues in the CDR3. Germline V gene sequence: CDR1 SEHNR, CDR2 FQNEAQ (reference sequence). V gave up 3 bases and J gave up 0 bases, with 13 bases separating them.

The chain is built from TRBV21-1 and TRBJ2-5; the D segment call TRBD1 is taken from the table without a DNA check. TRBV21-1 represents a pseudogene. The CDR3 sequence is 15 residues long. The CDR3 spells CASDRPTEKQETQYF. CDR3 DNA: TGTGCCAGCGACCGCCCGACAGAAAAACAAGAGACCCAGTACTTC.